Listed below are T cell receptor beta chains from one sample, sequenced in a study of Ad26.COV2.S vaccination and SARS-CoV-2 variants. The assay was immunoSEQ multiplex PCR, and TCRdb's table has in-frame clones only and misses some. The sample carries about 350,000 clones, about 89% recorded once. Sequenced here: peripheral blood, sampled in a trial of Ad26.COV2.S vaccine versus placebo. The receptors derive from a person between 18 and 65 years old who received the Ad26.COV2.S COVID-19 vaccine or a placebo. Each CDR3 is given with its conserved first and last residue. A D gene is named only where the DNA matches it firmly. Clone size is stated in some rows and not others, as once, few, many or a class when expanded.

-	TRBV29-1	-	CSVGGRVTDTQYF
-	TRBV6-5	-	CASIYRPNTGELFF
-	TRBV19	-	CASSIRETQYF
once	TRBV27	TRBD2	CASSFLAGETQYF
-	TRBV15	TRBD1	CATSRATGGFQETQYF
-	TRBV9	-	CASSVSGQETQYF
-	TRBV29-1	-	CSVEDGETQYF
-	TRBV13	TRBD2	CASSGRGLAGGPGYNEQFF
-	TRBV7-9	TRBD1	CASSMTGGGTEAFF
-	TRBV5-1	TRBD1	CASSGTGVTGELFF
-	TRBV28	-	CASSPPLRLEAYNEQFF
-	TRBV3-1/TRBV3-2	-	CASSQEDIWRGRSEQYF
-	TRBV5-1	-	CASSLLGVGESPLHF
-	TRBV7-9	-	CASSLDSNSPLHF
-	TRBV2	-	CASMEENNSPLHF
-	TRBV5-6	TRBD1	CASSLTNRGREAFF
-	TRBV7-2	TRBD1	CASSLALGTGMDNEQFF
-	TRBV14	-	CASSRDGNEKLFF
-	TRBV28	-	CASLQGSSQPQHF
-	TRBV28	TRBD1	CASRSTFRDSYTGELFF
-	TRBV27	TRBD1	CASSLSWTGTNTEAFF
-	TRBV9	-	CASSDGGPGDTQYF
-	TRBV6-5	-	CASRAGLGQPQHF
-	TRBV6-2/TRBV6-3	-	CASSYSGPSLAAFF
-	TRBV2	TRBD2	CASTGTSINEQFF
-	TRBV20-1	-	CSATENTEAFF
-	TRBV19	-	CASSIGEKLFF
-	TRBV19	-	CASSIRDNNQPQHF